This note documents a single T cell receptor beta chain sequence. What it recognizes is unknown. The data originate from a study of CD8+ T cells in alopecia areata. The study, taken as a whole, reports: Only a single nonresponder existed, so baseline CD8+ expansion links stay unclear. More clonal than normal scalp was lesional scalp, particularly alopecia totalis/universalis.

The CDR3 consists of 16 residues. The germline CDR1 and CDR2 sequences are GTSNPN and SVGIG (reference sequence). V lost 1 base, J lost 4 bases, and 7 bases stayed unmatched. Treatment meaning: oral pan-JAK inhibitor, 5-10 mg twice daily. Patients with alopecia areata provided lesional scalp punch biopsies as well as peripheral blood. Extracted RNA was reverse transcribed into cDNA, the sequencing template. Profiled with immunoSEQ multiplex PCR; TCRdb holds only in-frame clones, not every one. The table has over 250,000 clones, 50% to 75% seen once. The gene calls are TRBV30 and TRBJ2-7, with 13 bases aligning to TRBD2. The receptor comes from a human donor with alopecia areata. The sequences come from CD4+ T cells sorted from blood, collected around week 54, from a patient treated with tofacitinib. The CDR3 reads CAWSGLAGGLTYEQYF. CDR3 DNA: TGTGCCTGGAGTGGACTAGCGGGGGGCCTTACTTACGAGCAGTACTTC.